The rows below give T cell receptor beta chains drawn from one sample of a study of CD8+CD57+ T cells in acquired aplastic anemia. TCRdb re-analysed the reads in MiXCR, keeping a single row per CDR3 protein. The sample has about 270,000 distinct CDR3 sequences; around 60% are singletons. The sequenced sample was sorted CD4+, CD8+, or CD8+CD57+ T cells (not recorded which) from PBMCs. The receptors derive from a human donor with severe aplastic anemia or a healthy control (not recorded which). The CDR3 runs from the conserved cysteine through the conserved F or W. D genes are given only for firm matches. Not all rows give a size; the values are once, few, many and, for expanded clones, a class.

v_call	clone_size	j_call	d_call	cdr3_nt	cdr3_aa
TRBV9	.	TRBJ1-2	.	TGTGCCAGCAGCGTAGACGGCAGTACTAACTATGGCTACACCTTC	CASSVDGSTNYGYTF
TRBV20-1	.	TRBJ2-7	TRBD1	TGCAGTGCGAAAGCGGGACAGGGGGTCTACGAGCAGTACTTC	CSAKAGQGVYEQYF
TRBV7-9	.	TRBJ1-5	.	TGTGCCAGCAGCTTGGAAGGGGAATATAGCAATCAGCCCCAGCATTTT	CASSLEGEYSNQPQHF
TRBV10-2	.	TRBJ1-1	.	TGCGCCAGCAGCGCCGGTGTACCTCGCACTGAAGCTTTCTTT	CASSAGVPRTEAFF
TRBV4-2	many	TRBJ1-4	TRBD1	TGTGCCAGCAGCCTGGGACAGGGAGGCCCAAAACTGTTTTTT	CASSLGQGGPKLFF
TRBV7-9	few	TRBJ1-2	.	TGTGCCAGCAGCTCTCTAGACCGGGATTATGGCTACACCTTC	CASSSLDRDYGYTF
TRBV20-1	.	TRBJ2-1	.	TGCAGTGCTAGAGGCTACTACAATGAGCAGTTCTTC	CSARGYYNEQFF
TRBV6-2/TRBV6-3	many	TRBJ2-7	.	TGTGCCAGCAGCCCAGACGGATCCTACGAGCAGTACTTC	CASSPDGSYEQYF
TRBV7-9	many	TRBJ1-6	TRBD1	TGTGCCAGCATAGGCGAGGGACAGAATTCACCCCTCCACTTT	CASIGEGQNSPLHF
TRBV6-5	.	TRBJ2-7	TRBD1	TGTGCCAGCAGTAGACCGCGGACAGGGGGCGGCGAGCAGTACTTC	CASSRPRTGGGEQYF
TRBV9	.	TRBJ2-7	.	TGTGCCAGCAGCGTAGATTTAGGCTCGGGAAAGCAGTACTTC	CASSVDLGSGKQYF
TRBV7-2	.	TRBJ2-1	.	TGTGCCAGCACCCTGGGGGGTGAGCAGTTCTTC	CASTLGGEQFF
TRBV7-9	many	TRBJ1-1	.	TGTGCCAGCACCCAGTCGCCAAGGAACACTGAAGCTTTCTTT	CASTQSPRNTEAFF
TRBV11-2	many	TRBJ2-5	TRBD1	TGTGCCAGCAGCCTCGACAGGGAAGAGACCCAGTACTTC	CASSLDREETQYF
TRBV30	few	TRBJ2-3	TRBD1	TGTGCCTGGAGTCGTGGACAGGGAAAGGGCACAGATACGCAGTATTTT	CAWSRGQGKGTDTQYF
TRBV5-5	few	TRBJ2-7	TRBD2	TGTGCCAGCAGCGGAACTAGCGGCTCCTACGAGCAGTACTTC	CASSGTSGSYEQYF
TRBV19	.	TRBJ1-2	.	TGTGCCAGTAGTACGGGAGGGACCGGCTACACCTTC	CASSTGGTGYTF
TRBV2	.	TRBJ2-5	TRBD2	TGTGCCAGCAGTGAAGTAAGAGCGGGGGGGCCTGAGACCCAGTACTTC	CASSEVRAGGPETQYF
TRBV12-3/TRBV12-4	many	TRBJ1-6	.	TGTGCCAGCAGTCCCTTCGGATATAATTCACCCCTCCACTTT	CASSPFGYNSPLHF
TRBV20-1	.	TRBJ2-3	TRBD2	TGCAGTGCTAGAGATTGGGCGGGGGGAAACACAGATACGCAGTATTTT	CSARDWAGGNTDTQYF
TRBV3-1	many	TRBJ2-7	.	TGTGCCAGCCAAAGGGCGGGGGCGCACTACGAGCAGTACTTC	CASQRAGAHYEQYF
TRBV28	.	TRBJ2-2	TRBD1	TGTGCCAGCAGTCTACAGGGGGCTGGGAACACCGGGGAGCTGTTTTTT	CASSLQGAGNTGELFF
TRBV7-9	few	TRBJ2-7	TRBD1	TGTGCCAGCAGCCCTACTGGACAGGGAAACGAGCAGTACTTC	CASSPTGQGNEQYF
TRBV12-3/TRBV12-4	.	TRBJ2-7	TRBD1	TGTGCCAGCCCAGGACAGGGAACCTACGAGCAGTACTTC	CASPGQGTYEQYF
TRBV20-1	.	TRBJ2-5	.	TGCAGTGCTAGAGATCCCTTTCAAGAGACCCAGTACTTC	CSARDPFQETQYF
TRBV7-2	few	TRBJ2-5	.	TGTGCCAGCAGCCGTATCCGGGAGAAAGAGACCCAGTACTTC	CASSRIREKETQYF
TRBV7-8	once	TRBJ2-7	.	TGTGCCAGCAGCCCTCACGCCTACGAGCAGTACTTC	CASSPHAYEQYF
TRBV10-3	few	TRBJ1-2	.	TGTGCCATCAATTCGGGGACCTATGGCTACACCTTC	CAINSGTYGYTF
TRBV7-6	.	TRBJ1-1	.	TGTGCCAGCAGCCCCTTCGCCGGGGGCACTGAAGCTTTCTTT	CASSPFAGGTEAFF
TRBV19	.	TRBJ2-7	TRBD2	TGTGCCAGTAGTATAGGAGCGGGAGGAAACGAGCAGTACTTC	CASSIGAGGNEQYF
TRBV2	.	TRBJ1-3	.	TGTGCCAGCAGTGAATGGGGGGTCGGAAACACCATATATTTT	CASSEWGVGNTIYF
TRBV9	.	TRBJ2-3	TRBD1	TGTGCCAGCAGCAAATCACAGGGGGGCACAGATACGCAGTATTTT	CASSKSQGGTDTQYF
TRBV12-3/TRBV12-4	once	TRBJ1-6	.	TGTGCCAGCGGACCCATCCAGGACAGCGGGCGCATTTCACCCCTCCACTTT	CASGPIQDSGRISPLHF
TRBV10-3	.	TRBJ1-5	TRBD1	TGTGCCATCAGTGTGACCGGGACAGGCAATCAGCCCCAGCATTTT	CAISVTGTGNQPQHF
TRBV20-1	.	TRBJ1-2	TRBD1	TGCAGTGCTGAGACAGGGGGCTATGGCTACACCTTC	CSAETGGYGYTF
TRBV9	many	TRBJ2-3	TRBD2	TGTGCCAGCAGCCTTGGGGGAGGGGCTAGGGGCACAGATACGCAGTATTTT	CASSLGGGARGTDTQYF
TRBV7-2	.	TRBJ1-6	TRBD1	TGTGCCAGCAGCCAAGGAATACCCGGGACAGCGGTAACTAATTCACCCCTCCACTTT	CASSQGIPGTAVTNSPLHF
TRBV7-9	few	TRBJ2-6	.	TGTGCCAGCAGCTTAGGACACTCTGGGGCCAACGTCCTGACTTTC	CASSLGHSGANVLTF
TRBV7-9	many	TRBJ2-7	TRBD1	TGTGCCAGCAGCGGACAGGGCGTAGGGCAGTACTTC	CASSGQGVGQYF
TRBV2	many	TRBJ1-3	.	TGTGCCACCAACCCCCTTGGGGCGAACACCATATATTTT	CATNPLGANTIYF
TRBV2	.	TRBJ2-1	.	TGTGCTAGCAGCCACCTAAACTCCTACAATGAGCAGTTCTTC	CASSHLNSYNEQFF
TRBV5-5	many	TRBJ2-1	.	TGTGCCAGCAGCTTAACGACGCGGGCCTACAATGAGCAGTTCTTC	CASSLTTRAYNEQFF
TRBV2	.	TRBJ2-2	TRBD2	TGTGCCAGCCAGAACACAGGGCTAGCGGGAGGCAACACCGGGGAGCTGTTTTTT	CASQNTGLAGGNTGELFF
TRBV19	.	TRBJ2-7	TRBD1	TGTGCCAGTAGTTATACGACAGGGGAGTACGAGCAGTACTTC	CASSYTTGEYEQYF
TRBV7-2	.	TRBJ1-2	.	TGTGCCAGCAGCCAACTCGTGGGGGGCTATGGCTACACCTTC	CASSQLVGGYGYTF
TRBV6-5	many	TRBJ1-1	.	TGTGCCAGCGGATACTTGGGTGGGAACACTGAAGCTTTCTTT	CASGYLGGNTEAFF
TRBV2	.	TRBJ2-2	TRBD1	TGTGCCAGCCCCGGACAGGGGATCGGGGAGCTGTTTTTT	CASPGQGIGELFF
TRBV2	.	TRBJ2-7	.	TGTGCCAGCACGGCGGAGGGCGGCTCGGTCGAGCAGTACTTC	CASTAEGGSVEQYF
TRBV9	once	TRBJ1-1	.	TGTGCCAGCAGCCAGGTACAGGGAACCGAAGCTTTCTTT	CASSQVQGTEAFF
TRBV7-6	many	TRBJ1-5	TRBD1	TGTGCCAGCAGCCCTACAACAGGGGCCGGCAATCAGCCCCAGCATTTT	CASSPTTGAGNQPQHF
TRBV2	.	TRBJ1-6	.	TGTGACAGCCTGGACAATTCACCCCTCCACTTT	CDSLDNSPLHF
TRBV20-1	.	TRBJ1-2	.	TGCAGTGCGGGAGGCGGGGGTGGCTACACCTTC	CSAGGGGGYTF
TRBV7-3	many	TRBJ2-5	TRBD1	TGTGCCAGCAGTCCAGGGGGTAGAGAGACCCAGTACTTC	CASSPGGRETQYF